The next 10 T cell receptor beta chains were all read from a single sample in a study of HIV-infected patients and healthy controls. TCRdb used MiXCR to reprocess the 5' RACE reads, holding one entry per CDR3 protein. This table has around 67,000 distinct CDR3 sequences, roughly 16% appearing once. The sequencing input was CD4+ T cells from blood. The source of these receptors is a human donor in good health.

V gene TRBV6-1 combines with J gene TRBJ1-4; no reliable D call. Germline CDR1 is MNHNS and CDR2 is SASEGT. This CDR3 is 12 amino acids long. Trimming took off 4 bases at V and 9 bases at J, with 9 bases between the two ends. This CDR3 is CASSVRDKKLFF. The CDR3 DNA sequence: TGTGCCAGCAGTGTGCGAGACAAAAAACTGTTTTTT.

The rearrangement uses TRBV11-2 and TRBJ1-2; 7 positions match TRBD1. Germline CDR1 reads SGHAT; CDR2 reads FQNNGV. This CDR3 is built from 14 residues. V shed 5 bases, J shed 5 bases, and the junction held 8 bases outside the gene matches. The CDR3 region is CASSPTTGIYGYTF. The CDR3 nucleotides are TGTGCCAGCAGCCCAACGACAGGGATTTATGGCTACACCTTC. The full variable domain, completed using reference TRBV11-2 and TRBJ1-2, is EAGVAQSPRYKIIEKRQSVAFWCNPISGHATLYWYQQILGQGPKLLIQFQNNGVVDDSQLPKDRFSAERLKGVDSTLKIQPAKLEDSAVYLCASSPTTGIYGYTFGSGTRLTVV.

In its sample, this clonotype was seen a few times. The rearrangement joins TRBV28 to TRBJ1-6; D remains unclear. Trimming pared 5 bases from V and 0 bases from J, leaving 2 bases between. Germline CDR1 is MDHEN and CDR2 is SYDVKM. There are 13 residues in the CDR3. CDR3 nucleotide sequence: TGTGCCAGCAGTCGCTCCTATAATTCACCCCTCCACTTT. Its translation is CASSRSYNSPLHF.

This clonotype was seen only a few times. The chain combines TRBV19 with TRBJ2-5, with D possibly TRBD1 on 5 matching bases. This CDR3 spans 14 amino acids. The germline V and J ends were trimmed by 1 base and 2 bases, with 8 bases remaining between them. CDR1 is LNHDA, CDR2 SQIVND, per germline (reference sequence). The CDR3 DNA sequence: TGTGCCAGTAGTATAGTTGACAGACAAGAGACCCAGTACTTC. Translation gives CASSIVDRQETQYF.

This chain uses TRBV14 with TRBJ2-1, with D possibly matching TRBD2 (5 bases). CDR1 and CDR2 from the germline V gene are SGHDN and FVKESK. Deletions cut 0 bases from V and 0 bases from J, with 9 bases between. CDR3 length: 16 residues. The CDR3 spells CASSQDQRSSYNEQFF. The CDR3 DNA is TGTGCCAGCAGCCAAGACCAGCGGAGCTCCTACAATGAGCAGTTCTTC.

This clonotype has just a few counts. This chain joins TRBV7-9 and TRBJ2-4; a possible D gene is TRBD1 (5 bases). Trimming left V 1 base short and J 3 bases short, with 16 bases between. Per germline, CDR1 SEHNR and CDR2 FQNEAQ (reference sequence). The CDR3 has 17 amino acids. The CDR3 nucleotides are TGTGCCAGCAGCTTAGTAGTATCCAGGGAAGGCAAAAACATTCAGTACTTC. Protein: CASSLVVSREGKNIQYF.

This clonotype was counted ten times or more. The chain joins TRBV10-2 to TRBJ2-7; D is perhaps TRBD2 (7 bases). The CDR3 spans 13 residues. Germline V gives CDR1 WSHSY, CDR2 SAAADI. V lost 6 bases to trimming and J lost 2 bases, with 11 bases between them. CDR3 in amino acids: CASRSGGPYEQYF. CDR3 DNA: TGCGCCAGCAGGTCGGGGGGCCCCTACGAGCAGTACTTC.

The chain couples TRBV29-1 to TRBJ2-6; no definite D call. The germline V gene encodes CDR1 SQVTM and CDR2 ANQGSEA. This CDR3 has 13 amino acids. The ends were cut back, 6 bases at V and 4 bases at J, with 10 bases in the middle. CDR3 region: CSVRTAGANVLTF. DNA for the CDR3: TGCAGCGTCAGGACGGCGGGGGCCAACGTCCTGACTTTC.

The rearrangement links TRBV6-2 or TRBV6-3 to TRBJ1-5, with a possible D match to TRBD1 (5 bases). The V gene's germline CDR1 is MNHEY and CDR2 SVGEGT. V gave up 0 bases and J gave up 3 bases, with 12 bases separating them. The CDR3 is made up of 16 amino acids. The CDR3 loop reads CASSYSVRQFNQPQHF. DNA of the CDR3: TGTGCCAGCAGTTACTCGGTGAGACAGTTCAATCAGCCCCAGCATTTT.

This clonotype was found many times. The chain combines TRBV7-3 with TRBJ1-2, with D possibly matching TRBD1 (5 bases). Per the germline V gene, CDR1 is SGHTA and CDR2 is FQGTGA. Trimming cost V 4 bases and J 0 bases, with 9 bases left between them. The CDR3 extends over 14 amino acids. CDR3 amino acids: CASSWWTSNYGYTF. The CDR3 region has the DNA TGTGCCAGCAGCTGGTGGACATCTAACTATGGCTACACCTTC.